The next 16 T cell receptor beta chains were all read from a single sample in a study of cytomegalovirus exposure and HLA in healthy donors. Primers included in the PCR were 60 Vbeta and 13 Jbeta primers. Using immunoSEQ multiplex PCR, the repertoire was profiled, and TCRdb retains in-frame clones only, with some absent. The sample yields some 130,000 clones, over 75% seen once. The sequenced sample was PBMCs. The receptors here all came from a middle-aged woman in good health and CMV-seropositive.

Only a few counts were recorded for this clone. The CDR3 protein is CASSQAILGGAGGNTIYF. The DNA for the CDR3 is TGTGCCAGCAGCCAAGCTATCCTGGGGGGGGCTGGGGGAAACACCATATATTTT. The rearrangement links TRBV4-2 to TRBJ1-3, with TRBD1 as a possible D gene (6 bases). Germline loops: CDR1 LGHNA, CDR2 YNFKEQ. CDR3 length: 18 residues. Between the trimmed V and J ends, which lost 1 base and 4 bases, there was a span of 20 bases.

The J gene is TRBJ1-5, the V gene TRBV9; 7 bases agree with TRBD1. V was pared by 4 bases and J by 7 bases, with 5 bases of the junction left unmatched. The CDR3 spans 13 residues. Germline V CDR1 and CDR2: SGDLS, YYNGEE. CDR3 nucleotide sequence: TGTGCCAGCAGCACGACAGGGCAGCAGCCCCAGCATTTT. The encoded protein is CASSTTGQQPQHF. Variable domain in full (rest from reference TRBV9 and TRBJ1-5): DSGVTQTPKHLITATGQRVTLRCSPRSGDLSVYWYQQSLDQGLQFLIQYYNGEERAKGNILERFSAQQFPDLHSELNLSSLELGDSALYFCASSTTGQQPQHFGDGTRLSIL.

This clone was seen only once. The CDR3 loop reads CASSLGGTSNEQYF. In DNA form, the CDR3 reads TGTGCCAGCAGCTTAGGCGGGACTAGCAACGAGCAGTACTTC. This chain connects TRBV7-3 to TRBJ2-5, with 9 bases identical to TRBD2. The J call is doubtful: the DNA matches TRBJ2-7 better. The CDR3 has 14 residues. From germline, CDR1 is SGHTA and CDR2 FQGTGA.

This chain uses TRBV7-2 with TRBJ2-1; possibly TRBD2 for D (6 bases). The CDR3 covers 16 residues. The V gene lost 1 base and the J gene lost 7 bases, with 17 bases spanning the gap. CDR1 and CDR2 (germline): SGHTA, FQGNSA. The CDR3 sequence: CASSLVTSQSANEQFF. DNA for the CDR3: TGTGCCAGCAGCTTAGTTACTAGCCAAAGTGCGAATGAGCAGTTCTTC.

V usage is TRBV10-3 and J usage is TRBJ1-2; maybe TRBD1 (6 bases). Deletions cut 7 bases from V and 1 base from J, with 16 bases between. This CDR3 comprises 15 residues. Germline V CDR1 and CDR2: ENHRY, SYGVKD. CDR3 residues: CAITTQRTDNYGYTF. For the CDR3, the DNA is TGTGCCATCACCACCCAACGGACAGATAACTATGGCTACACCTTC.

The rearrangement joins TRBV5-1 to TRBJ2-7, with TRBD2 matching 9 bases. The germline V gene has CDR1 SGHRS and CDR2 YFSETQ. With V trimmed by 4 bases and J by 6 bases, 5 bases remained unmatched. This CDR3 region has 13 residues. This chain's CDR3 is CASSPPLAGEQYF. The DNA for the CDR3 is TGCGCCAGCAGCCCCCCACTAGCGGGCGAGCAGTACTTC.

This clone was counted between two and nine times. The chain links TRBV4-1 to TRBJ2-7; 8 bases align to TRBD1. V gave up 3 bases and J gave up 7 bases; unmatched junction bases: 11. In germline, CDR1 is MGHRA, CDR2 YSYEKL. The CDR3 covers 15 residues. The CDR3 here is CASSQLTGVYEEQYF. CDR3 nucleotides: TGCGCCAGCAGCCAGTTGACAGGGGTATATGAGGAGCAGTACTTC.

J is TRBJ2-7 and V is TRBV21-1; the D call of TRBD1 is as the table states it, not checked on the DNA. TRBV21-1 is noted as a pseudogene. The CDR3 consists of 15 residues. The CDR3 DNA reads TGTGCCAGCAGGCGGCAGCGACAGACCCCCTACGAGCAGTACTTC. Protein product: CASRRQRQTPYEQYF.

In its sample, this clone was seen a few times. The J gene is TRBJ1-5, the V gene TRBV7-2, with D possibly matching TRBD1 (6 bases). Germline lookup yields CDR1 SGHTA and CDR2 FQGNSA. The CDR3 is made up of 15 amino acids. V was clipped by 5 bases and J by 2 bases, with 13 bases between them. CDR3 sequence: CASSRGGSGNQPQHF. CDR3 in DNA: TGTGCCAGCAGCCGGGGGGGCTCCGGCAATCAGCCCCAGCATTTT.

The chain links TRBV9 to TRBJ1-6, with D possibly matching TRBD1 (6 bases). The CDR3 spans 16 residues. Germline V CDR1 and CDR2: SGDLS, YYNGEE. Trimming removed 3 bases from V and 7 bases from J, with 17 bases in between. This chain's CDR3 is CASSEGQWGGNSPLHF. In DNA form, the CDR3 reads TGTGCCAGCAGCGAGGGACAATGGGGTGGCAATTCACCCCTCCACTTT.

J is TRBJ1-1 and V is TRBV27, with D unresolved. This CDR3 spans 16 amino acids. V was shortened by 0 bases and J by 0 bases, with 11 bases between the two germline ends. Germline V CDR1 and CDR2: MNHEY, SMNVEV (reference sequence). CDR3 sequence reads: CASSLSMVSMNTEAFF. The CDR3 nucleotides read TGTGCCAGCAGTTTATCGATGGTTAGCATGAACACTGAAGCTTTCTTT.

This chain joins TRBV6-5 and TRBJ1-1, with 7 positions matching TRBD1. The CDR3 runs to 12 residues. Trimming removed 5 bases from V and 5 bases from J; junction bases left unmatched: 2. Germline CDR1 MNHEY, CDR2 SVGAGI. In DNA, the CDR3 is TGTGCCAGCAGTACAGGGGAAACTGAAGCTTTCTTT. This codes for CASSTGETEAFF.

The chain has TRBV7-9 and TRBJ2-7; D possibly corresponds to TRBD1 (6 bases). Germline CDR1 reads SEHNR; CDR2 reads FQNEAQ (reference sequence). The V end lost 6 bases, the J end lost 2 bases, and 11 bases lay between the germline ends. The CDR3 is 13 amino acids. This chain's CDR3 is CASSSRDTYEQYF. CDR3 sequence (DNA): TGTGCCAGCAGTAGTCGGGACACCTACGAGCAGTACTTC.

This chain uses TRBV27 with TRBJ2-3; 8 nucleotides match TRBD2. The length of the CDR3 is 14 residues. Germline CDR1 MNHEY, CDR2 SMNVEV (reference sequence). The V gene end was trimmed by 3 bases and the J gene end by 5 bases; junction bases not matched to a gene: 4. The CDR3 loop reads CASSFGLAGDTQYF. The CDR3 nucleotides read TGTGCCAGCAGTTTCGGTCTAGCGGGAGATACGCAGTATTTT.

With respect to this clone: The junction departs from the called germline gene at one end, perhaps through a read error. This chain uses TRBV7-6 with TRBJ2-1; 15 nucleotides match TRBD2. Germline CDR1 reads SGHVS; CDR2 reads FNYEAQ. CDR3 length: 17 amino acids. CDR3 in DNA: TGTGCCAGCAACTTAGACGGGACTAGCGGGAGGCGAAATGAGCAGTTCTTC. It encodes CASNLDGTSGRRNEQFF.

The count of this clone is one. The rearrangement uses TRBV6-1 and TRBJ2-3; maybe TRBD2 (5 bases). This CDR3 comprises 14 residues. V was trimmed by 4 bases and J by 2 bases, leaving 10 bases between them. Germline V gives CDR1 MNHNS, CDR2 SASEGT. CDR3 bases: TGTGCCAGCAGTGGGACGGGATTCACAGATACGCAGTATTTT. Its translation is CASSGTGFTDTQYF.